These T cell receptor beta chains were read from a single sample in a study of blood T cell repertoires in COVID-19. Profiling relied on immunoSEQ multiplex PCR, and the TCRdb table lists in-frame clones only, not all of them. The table records about 90,000 clones, more than 80% of them present only once. Specimen: peripheral blood. The source of these receptors is a woman in her seventies with acute or convalescent COVID-19. CDR3s include the opening cysteine and the closing phenylalanine or tryptophan. Fields, in order: D gene, J gene, CDR3 length, V gene, clone size, CDR3 DNA, CDR3 protein. The D gene is left open where the match is weak. Rows may omit the clone size; those that give it use once, few, many or a size class.

d_call: TRBD2; j_call: TRBJ2-3; cdr3_length: 15; v_call: TRBV19; clone_size: NA; cdr3_nt: TGTGCCACTGGCGGGCTAGCGGCAATCACAGATACGCAGTATTTT; cdr3_aa: CATGGLAAITDTQYF
d_call: TRBD2; j_call: TRBJ2-1; cdr3_length: 16; v_call: TRBV6-2/TRBV6-3; clone_size: NA; cdr3_nt: TGTGCCAGCAGTTACCCCGGACTAGCGGGGGCGAATGAGCAGTTCTTC; cdr3_aa: CASSYPGLAGANEQFF
d_call: NA; j_call: TRBJ1-2; cdr3_length: 15; v_call: TRBV28; clone_size: NA; cdr3_nt: TGTGCCAGCAGTTTGGAGGAGGCAAGAGACTATGGCTACACCTTC; cdr3_aa: CASSLEEARDYGYTF
d_call: NA; j_call: TRBJ2-2; cdr3_length: 13; v_call: TRBV5-1; clone_size: NA; cdr3_nt: TGCGCCAGCAGCCCGGACATTACCGGGGAGCTGTTTTTT; cdr3_aa: CASSPDITGELFF
d_call: TRBD1; j_call: TRBJ2-7; cdr3_length: 17; v_call: TRBV5-1; clone_size: once; cdr3_nt: TGCGCCAGCAGCTTGGCCCGAACAGGGACAGGGACCTACGAGCAGTACTTC; cdr3_aa: CASSLARTGTGTYEQYF
d_call: TRBD2; j_call: TRBJ2-7; cdr3_length: 18; v_call: TRBV14; clone_size: few; cdr3_nt: TGTGCCAGCAGCCAAGTCCCCTTTAGCGGGAGGGCCGCGTACGAGCAGTACTTC; cdr3_aa: CASSQVPFSGRAAYEQYF
d_call: NA; j_call: TRBJ2-3; cdr3_length: 14; v_call: TRBV24-1; clone_size: NA; cdr3_nt: TGTGCCACCAGTGACCCTGGCCAGGGAGATACGCAGTATTTT; cdr3_aa: CATSDPGQGDTQYF
d_call: TRBD1; j_call: TRBJ2-7; cdr3_length: 13; v_call: TRBV27; clone_size: NA; cdr3_nt: TGTGCCAGCGGAAGGGACAGCCGGGGTTTTCAATACTTC; cdr3_aa: CASGRDSRGFQYF
d_call: NA; j_call: TRBJ1-1; cdr3_length: 15; v_call: TRBV6-5; clone_size: NA; cdr3_nt: TGTGCCAGCAGTTACATGGATGTGGGGGGAACTGAAGCTTTCTTT; cdr3_aa: CASSYMDVGGTEAFF
d_call: TRBD1; j_call: TRBJ1-2; cdr3_length: 14; v_call: TRBV5-4; clone_size: NA; cdr3_nt: TGTGCCAGCAGCTTGGAAAGGACAGGGGATGGCTACACCTTC; cdr3_aa: CASSLERTGDGYTF
d_call: NA; j_call: TRBJ1-2; cdr3_length: 15; v_call: TRBV19; clone_size: NA; cdr3_nt: TGTGCCAGTAGTATAACAGGCCTGACTCGCTATGGCTACACCTTC; cdr3_aa: CASSITGLTRYGYTF
d_call: NA; j_call: TRBJ2-2; cdr3_length: 13; v_call: TRBV19; clone_size: NA; cdr3_nt: TGTGCCAGTAGTATTCGGGGTACCGGGGAGCTGTTTTTT; cdr3_aa: CASSIRGTGELFF
d_call: TRBD1; j_call: TRBJ1-3; cdr3_length: 15; v_call: TRBV30; clone_size: NA; cdr3_nt: TGTGCCTGGAGTGTAGGGACAGCGAACGGAAACACCATATATTTT; cdr3_aa: CAWSVGTANGNTIYF
d_call: TRBD1; j_call: TRBJ1-6; cdr3_length: 15; v_call: TRBV6-2/TRBV6-3; clone_size: NA; cdr3_nt: TGTGCCAGCAACCCAATACAGGGGCCGAATTCACCCCTCCACTTT; cdr3_aa: CASNPIQGPNSPLHF
d_call: NA; j_call: TRBJ1-5; cdr3_length: 17; v_call: TRBV12-5; clone_size: NA; cdr3_nt: TGTGCTAGTGGTTTGATCAGGGCCCTTTCAGGGAATCAGCCCCAGCATTTT; cdr3_aa: CASGLIRALSGNQPQHF
d_call: NA; j_call: TRBJ2-7; cdr3_length: 12; v_call: TRBV5-1; clone_size: NA; cdr3_nt: TGCGCCAGCAGCTTGGATTTCCGGGTGCAGTACTTC; cdr3_aa: CASSLDFRVQYF
d_call: NA; j_call: TRBJ2-7; cdr3_length: 14; v_call: TRBV11-2; clone_size: NA; cdr3_nt: TGTGCCAGCAGCTTCGGTCGGGGAACCTACGAGCAGTACTTC; cdr3_aa: CASSFGRGTYEQYF
d_call: NA; j_call: TRBJ1-4; cdr3_length: 14; v_call: TRBV5-1; clone_size: NA; cdr3_nt: TGCGCCAGCAGCTTAGACAGCCCTAATGAAAAACTGTTTTTT; cdr3_aa: CASSLDSPNEKLFF
d_call: NA; j_call: TRBJ2-6; cdr3_length: 15; v_call: TRBV6-5; clone_size: NA; cdr3_nt: TGTGCCAGCAGACCTCGGAGCTCACCCAGCAGCGTCCTGACTTTC; cdr3_aa: CASRPRSSPSSVLTF
d_call: NA; j_call: TRBJ1-4; cdr3_length: 15; v_call: TRBV30; clone_size: NA; cdr3_nt: TGTGCCTGGAGTCCCCCGGCAGGGCGGAATGAAAAACTGTTTTTT; cdr3_aa: CAWSPPAGRNEKLFF
d_call: NA; j_call: TRBJ1-6; cdr3_length: 14; v_call: TRBV18; clone_size: NA; cdr3_nt: TGTGCCAGCTCCACAGACCTCCGGAATTCACCCCTCCACTTT; cdr3_aa: CASSTDLRNSPLHF
d_call: NA; j_call: TRBJ2-2; cdr3_length: 12; v_call: TRBV18; clone_size: NA; cdr3_nt: TGTGCCAGCTCAGTAATAACCGGGGAGCTGTTTTTT; cdr3_aa: CASSVITGELFF
d_call: NA; j_call: TRBJ2-1; cdr3_length: 11; v_call: TRBV7-9; clone_size: NA; cdr3_nt: TGTGCCAGCACCTTAGGACAGGAGCAGTTCTTC; cdr3_aa: CASTLGQEQFF
d_call: TRBD1; j_call: TRBJ1-2; cdr3_length: 15; v_call: TRBV6-5; clone_size: few; cdr3_nt: TGTGCCAGCAGCCCGAGGACAGGGAGGGGCGGTGGCTACACCTTC; cdr3_aa: CASSPRTGRGGGYTF
d_call: TRBD2; j_call: TRBJ2-3; cdr3_length: 12; v_call: TRBV2; clone_size: NA; cdr3_nt: TGTGCCAGCATTCAGCGGGAGGGCTCGCAGTATTTT; cdr3_aa: CASIQREGSQYF
d_call: NA; j_call: TRBJ2-7; cdr3_length: 14; v_call: TRBV4-2; clone_size: NA; cdr3_nt: TGTGCCAGCAGCCCCCAGACAGGTTTGGAGGAGCAGTACTTC; cdr3_aa: CASSPQTGLEEQYF
d_call: TRBD1; j_call: TRBJ2-2; cdr3_length: 16; v_call: TRBV5-6; clone_size: NA; cdr3_nt: TGTGCCAGCAGCCGAAAGACAGGGGCGAACACCGGGGAGCTGTTTTTT; cdr3_aa: CASSRKTGANTGELFF
d_call: TRBD1; j_call: TRBJ2-1; cdr3_length: 12; v_call: TRBV6-5; clone_size: NA; cdr3_nt: TGTGCCAGCAGCACAGGGGGCTATGAGCAGTTCTTC; cdr3_aa: CASSTGGYEQFF
d_call: TRBD1; j_call: TRBJ1-5; cdr3_length: 13; v_call: TRBV30; clone_size: NA; cdr3_nt: TGTGCCTGGAGTGGGACAGGGGATCAGCCCCAGCATTTT; cdr3_aa: CAWSGTGDQPQHF
d_call: NA; j_call: TRBJ1-1; cdr3_length: 13; v_call: TRBV5-4; clone_size: NA; cdr3_nt: TGTGCCAGCAGCTTTGGAGGGGGGACTAAAGCTTTCTTT; cdr3_aa: CASSFGGGTKAFF
d_call: TRBD2; j_call: TRBJ2-2; cdr3_length: 15; v_call: TRBV5-1; clone_size: NA; cdr3_nt: TGCGCCAGCTCTACCGGGACTAGCGGGGTTCGGGAGCTGTTTTTT; cdr3_aa: CASSTGTSGVRELFF
d_call: NA; j_call: TRBJ2-1; cdr3_length: 13; v_call: TRBV6-5; clone_size: NA; cdr3_nt: TGTGCCAGCAGTCTCACTAGTTCCCATGAGCAGTTCTTC; cdr3_aa: CASSLTSSHEQFF
d_call: NA; j_call: TRBJ1-5; cdr3_length: 14; v_call: TRBV19; clone_size: NA; cdr3_nt: TGTGCCAGTAGTATAGGCGTTAGCAATCAGCCCCAGCATTTT; cdr3_aa: CASSIGVSNQPQHF
d_call: NA; j_call: TRBJ1-2; cdr3_length: 16; v_call: TRBV9; clone_size: NA; cdr3_nt: TGTGCCAGCAGCGTAGCTTCGGGGGGCGCCGGCTATGGCTACACCTTC; cdr3_aa: CASSVASGGAGYGYTF
d_call: NA; j_call: TRBJ1-4; cdr3_length: 14; v_call: TRBV9; clone_size: NA; cdr3_nt: TGTGCCAGCAGCGTACAGGGGTCGAATGAAAAACTGTTTTTT; cdr3_aa: CASSVQGSNEKLFF
d_call: TRBD1; j_call: TRBJ1-4; cdr3_length: 17; v_call: TRBV6-2/TRBV6-3; clone_size: NA; cdr3_nt: TGTGCCAGCAGTTACCTTGGGACAGGGGTAACGTATGAAAAACTGTTTTTT; cdr3_aa: CASSYLGTGVTYEKLFF
d_call: NA; j_call: TRBJ1-6; cdr3_length: 15; v_call: TRBV7-3; clone_size: NA; cdr3_nt: TGTGCCAGCAGCTTAGGAGCAGGGCTTAATTCACCCCTCCACTTT; cdr3_aa: CASSLGAGLNSPLHF
d_call: NA; j_call: TRBJ1-1; cdr3_length: 16; v_call: TRBV11-2; clone_size: NA; cdr3_nt: TGTGCCAGCAGCTTTGGGGGCCGGCGGATGAACACTGAAGCTTTCTTT; cdr3_aa: CASSFGGRRMNTEAFF
d_call: TRBD2; j_call: TRBJ2-1; cdr3_length: 17; v_call: TRBV19; clone_size: few; cdr3_nt: TGTGCCAGTAGTATCCTAGCGGGAGGGGTTTCTTCCAATGAGCAGTTCTTC; cdr3_aa: CASSILAGGVSSNEQFF
d_call: TRBD2; j_call: TRBJ2-7; cdr3_length: 15; v_call: TRBV4-1; clone_size: few; cdr3_nt: TGCGCCAGCAGCCAAACTAGCGGGAGCTCCTACGAGCAGTACTTC; cdr3_aa: CASSQTSGSSYEQYF
d_call: NA; j_call: TRBJ2-6; cdr3_length: 14; v_call: TRBV3-1/TRBV3-2; clone_size: NA; cdr3_nt: TGTGCCAGCAGCCCCCACTCTGGGGCCAACGTCCTGACTTTC; cdr3_aa: CASSPHSGANVLTF